A single T cell receptor beta chain is shown here with its context. These data belong to a study of OX40 agonist ivuxolimab in advanced cancers. Overall study: Dosing consisted of intravenous ivuxolimab at 0.01 to 10 mg/kg every 2 weeks.

Blood was sampled at baseline, cycle 4 day 1, and cycle 7 day 1. Per the germline V gene, CDR1 is DFQATT and CDR2 is SNEGSKA (reference sequence). The CDR3 is 11 residues long. Trimming removed 6 bases from V and 3 bases from J, with 8 bases in between. The data were produced by immunoSEQ multiplex PCR, yet TCRdb's version contains in-frame clones alone and is incomplete. The repertoire holds fewer than 85,000 clones, with about 88% as singletons. The J gene is TRBJ2-5, the V gene TRBV20-1; no firm D call. Source: CD4+ or CD8+ T cells sorted from blood, taken in a trial of the OX40 agonist ivuxolimab. The clonotype comes from an adult with an advanced solid tumor such as melanoma, head and neck, liver or kidney cancer. The CDR3 nucleotides read TGCAGTGCCACGCCAGAAGAGACCCAGTACTTC. It specifies CSATPEETQYF.